These 21 T cell receptor beta chains were all obtained from the same sample, sequenced in a study of shared clonotypes between healthy human individuals. Produced via immunoSEQ multiplex PCR; TCRdb's table is partial and in-frame only. Among about 1 million clones listed, around 74% were seen once. Sample: memory CD4+ T cells sorted from blood. As to subset: CD45RA-negative fraction. These receptor sequences come from a man in his late teens or twenties in good health.

This clone showed up just a few times. The V and J genes are TRBV30 and TRBJ1-1; D uncertain. The CDR3 totals 15 residues. V was pared by 5 bases and J by 0 bases, with 16 bases between. The germline gives CDR1 GTSNPN, CDR2 SVGIG (reference sequence). CDR3 nucleotides: TGTGCCTGGGGTACCCTCGGACGGCTGAACACTGAAGCTTTCTTT. It codes for CAWGTLGRLNTEAFF.

V gene TRBV9 combines with J gene TRBJ1-5; TRBD1 is a possible D gene (5 bases). Germline CDR1 SGDLS, CDR2 YYNGEE. This CDR3 has 14 residues. V was trimmed by 3 bases and J by 0 bases, leaving 7 bases between them. Here the CDR3 DNA reads TGTGCCAGCAGCGCAGGGATTAGCAATCAGCCCCAGCATTTT. This gives the protein CASSAGISNQPQHF.

This chain connects TRBV4-2 to TRBJ2-6, with D unclear. The CDR3 sequence is 17 residues long. Looked up from germline, CDR1 is LGHNA and CDR2 is YNFKEQ. V was pared by 1 base and J by 0 bases, with 10 bases between. The CDR3: CASSQVQDLSGANVLTF. The CDR3 DNA sequence: TGTGCCAGCAGCCAAGTCCAAGATCTCTCTGGGGCCAACGTCCTGACTTTC.

The chain is built from TRBV11-2 and TRBJ2-5; 8 positions agree with TRBD2. Trimming removed 1 base from V and 5 bases from J; junction bases left unmatched: 9. This CDR3 spans 16 amino acids. Germline values: CDR1 SGHAT, CDR2 FQNNGV. The chain's CDR3 is CASSLGVSGVGETQYF. Here the CDR3 DNA reads TGTGCCAGCAGCTTAGGGGTTAGCGGGGTGGGTGAGACCCAGTACTTC.

Only one count was recorded for this clone. CDR3 region: CASSSPTSGRENIQYF. The CDR3 DNA is TGTGCCAGTAGTTCACCGACTAGCGGGAGAGAAAACATTCAGTACTTC. The chain recombines TRBV19 with TRBJ2-4, with 12 bases fitting TRBD2. CDR1 is LNHDA, CDR2 SQIVND, per germline (reference sequence). V lost 5 bases to trimming and J lost 5 bases; unmatched junction nucleotides: 7. The CDR3 is 16 residues long.

J is TRBJ1-3 and V is TRBV27, with a weak D call TRBD1 (5 bases). The V end lost 1 base, the J end lost 0 bases, and 13 bases lay between the germline ends. CDR1 MNHEY and CDR2 SMNVEV come from the germline V gene (reference sequence). The CDR3 is made up of 17 amino acids. The CDR3 coding sequence is TGTGCCAGCAGTTTATATGGGGACCGCTTCTCTGGAAACACCATATATTTT. It yields the protein CASSLYGDRFSGNTIYF.

The genes are TRBV6-6 and TRBJ1-1; D gene unclear. Germline lookup yields CDR1 MNHNY and CDR2 SVGAGI (reference sequence). The CDR3 is 11 amino acids. V was pared by 2 bases and J by 3 bases, with 1 base between. In DNA form, the CDR3 reads TGTGCCAGCAGTTACGACACTGAAGCTTTCTTT. The encoded protein is CASSYDTEAFF.

The rearrangement joins TRBV7-9 to TRBJ1-2; 7 bases line up with TRBD1. The CDR3 extends over 13 amino acids. The V and J ends lost 6 bases and 6 bases, in that order; junction bases with no gene match: 7. From germline, CDR1 is SEHNR and CDR2 FQNEAQ (reference sequence). Here the CDR3 reads CASRFGTENGYTF. CDR3 DNA: TGTGCCAGCAGATTCGGGACAGAGAATGGCTACACCTTC. Together with reference TRBV7-9 and TRBJ1-2, the CDR3 gives the full variable domain: DTGVSQNPRHKITKRGQNVTFRCDPISEHNRLYWYRQTLGQGPEFLTYFQNEAQLEKSRLLSDRFSAERPKGSFSTLEIQRTEQGDSAMYLCASRFGTENGYTFGSGTRLTVV.

V gene TRBV7-2 combines with J gene TRBJ2-3; possible D gene TRBD1, 6 bases. The CDR3 consists of 14 residues. The V gene's germline CDR1 is SGHTA and CDR2 FQGNSA. Trimming removed 7 bases at V and 4 bases at J, with 15 bases between. The DNA for the CDR3 is TGTGCCAGCATTGAAGGGGGAGCATCAGATACGCAGTATTTT. It yields the protein CASIEGGASDTQYF.

This rearrangement joins TRBV5-5 to TRBJ2-5; tentative D call: TRBD1 (5 bases). Deletions cut 3 bases from V and 4 bases from J, with 10 bases between. The CDR3 covers 13 residues. Germline lookup yields CDR1 SGHKS and CDR2 YYEKEE (reference sequence). This chain's CDR3 is CASSSGQGETQYF. The CDR3 DNA reads as TGTGCCAGCAGCTCTGGACAAGGAGAGACCCAGTACTTC.

The V call is TRBV11-1, the J call TRBJ1-6; no reliable D call. The CDR3 loop spans 13 amino acids. Trimming left V 3 bases short and J 2 bases short, with 2 bases between. CDR1 is SGHAT, CDR2 FQDESV, per germline (reference sequence). The CDR3, as DNA: TGTGCCAGCAGCTTGGCCTATAATTCACCCCTCCACTTT. Protein product: CASSLAYNSPLHF.

This clone was seen a single time. The DNA of the CDR3 is TGCGCCAGCAGCCGTCGCGGGACAGAGTACACCGGGGAGCTGTTTTTT. Translating gives CASSRRGTEYTGELFF. This chain uses TRBV5-1 with TRBJ2-2, with a weak D call TRBD1 (7 bases). The CDR3 loop spans 16 amino acids. Germline loops: CDR1 SGHRS, CDR2 YFSETQ. The V gene lost 4 bases and the J gene lost 3 bases, with 16 bases spanning the gap.

Concerning this clone: Other DNA sequences in the sample encode the same CDR3. CDR3 nucleotides: TGTGCCAGCAGTTCCGGGACAGGGAGAGGCTACACCTTC. Protein product: CASSSGTGRGYTF. The chain has TRBV6-5 and TRBJ1-2, with 9 nucleotides matching TRBD1. Unmatched junction bases numbered 5, after V lost 4 bases and J lost 8 bases. CDR3 length: 13 amino acids. Germline loops: CDR1 MNHEY, CDR2 SVGAGI.

The genes are TRBV5-4 and TRBJ2-4, with 11 bases identical to TRBD1. Per the germline V gene, CDR1 is SGHNT and CDR2 is YYREEE (reference sequence). The junction had 9 bases not matched to a gene; V was cut back by 4 bases and J by 0 bases. This CDR3 has 18 amino acids. CDR3 in DNA: TGTGCCAGCAGCCTGGTGGGACAGGGGGGCCTAGCCAAAAACATTCAGTACTTC. Translated, it gives CASSLVGQGGLAKNIQYF.

This clone was detected only a few times. This sequence joins TRBV29-1 and TRBJ2-3, with 7 nucleotides matching TRBD1. The CDR3 has 12 amino acids. Looked up from germline, CDR1 is SQVTM and CDR2 is ANQGSEA. Trimming at V came to 3 bases and at J to 5 bases, leaving 2 bases not matched to a gene. CDR3: CSVEGDRDTQYF. The CDR3 DNA follows: TGCAGCGTTGAGGGGGACAGAGATACGCAGTATTTT.

This clone was observed a single time. One junction end does not reproduce the germline sequence, and a read error may be involved. This CDR3 is also generated by other DNA sequences in the sample. The rearrangement uses TRBV4-1 and TRBJ2-5; 7 nucleotides match TRBD1. The germline CDR1 and CDR2 sequences are MGHRA and YSYEKL. CDR3 length: 14 residues. CDR3 residues: CASSQGEGTETQYF. Here the CDR3 DNA reads TGCGCCAGCAGCCAAGGAGAAGGGACAGAGACTCAGTACTTC.

This clone was detected only a few times. V gene TRBV18 combines with J gene TRBJ1-2; D remains ambiguous. Trimming left V 0 bases short and J 14 bases short, with 10 bases between. The CDR3 has 11 residues. The germline V gene has CDR1 KGHSH and CDR2 LQKENI. The CDR3 loop reads CASSPPMGCTF. The CDR3 nucleotides are TGTGCCAGCTCACCACCGATGGGTTGTACCTTC. Combining the CDR3 with reference TRBV18 and TRBJ1-2 gives the whole variable domain NAGVMQNPRHLVRRRGQEARLRCSPMKGHSHVYWYRQLPEEGLKFMVYLQKENIIDESGMPKERFSAEFPKEGPSILRIQQVVRGDSAAYFCASSPPMGCTFGSGTRLTVV.

V gene TRBV11-2 combines with J gene TRBJ2-5; D not resolved. CDR1 is SGHAT and CDR2 is FQNNGV in the germline V gene. Trimming removed 4 bases at V and 2 bases at J, with 8 bases between. The CDR3 is 13 amino acids. The CDR3 nucleotides read TGTGCCAGCAGCTCTCAGTTACAAGAGACCCAGTACTTC. Translated: CASSSQLQETQYF.

This clone was detected only a few times. V gene TRBV27 combines with J gene TRBJ2-5; D gene ambiguous. Trimming pared 1 base from V and 5 bases from J, leaving 8 bases between. The CDR3 covers 13 residues. Germline V gives CDR1 MNHEY, CDR2 SMNVEV (reference sequence). CDR3 loop: CASSLFGSETQYF. The CDR3 DNA reads TGTGCCAGCAGTTTATTTGGGTCGGAGACCCAGTACTTC.

This clone has more than one count but fewer than ten. This likely came from a read error, as a far larger clone is one base away. The V and J genes are TRBV11-2 and TRBJ1-1; D unclear. CDR1 is SGHAT and CDR2 is FQNNGV in the germline V gene. V was pared by 5 bases and J by 1 base, with 2 bases between. The CDR3 has 11 residues. CDR3 nucleotides: TGTGCCAGCAGCGAGAACACTGAAGCTTTCTTT. Translating it yields CASSENTEAFF.

The chain employs TRBV5-1 and TRBJ1-1; D is possibly TRBD1 (6 bases). The CDR3 has 14 amino acids. Trimming removed 5 bases at V and 1 base at J, with 12 bases between. CDR1 is SGHRS, CDR2 YFSETQ, per germline. The CDR3 coding sequence is TGCGCCAGCAGGGCCGGGACACAGAACACTGAAGCTTTCTTT. It codes for CASRAGTQNTEAFF.